This T cell receptor (beta chain) was identified in a study of blood T cell repertoires in COVID-19 (dated by TCRdb to the early 2020s). Notes on the research overall: Samples covering the acute and convalescent phases of COVID-19 were provided by collaborators in the United States, Italy and Spain. Samples were obtained from the ongoing ImmuneRACE study (first 160 participants) and from 950 to 1,500 subjects provided by 6 global collaborators. Where available, HLA class I and class II types were obtained from metadata supplied by the sample provider rather than from assay-based typing. The dataset comprised deeply sampled blood TCRbeta repertoires from subjects exposed to, actively infected with, or recovered from COVID-19. Nearly every sample came with metadata listing a de-identified subject ID, COVID-19 status, age in years and sex. The repertoires were made available in a free public database intended to serve as a resource for research on the immune response to SARS-CoV-2. The prospective study material was composed of cDNA or gDNA derived from T cells, B-cell-depleted T cells, or PBMCs. Results the study describes overall, beyond this receptor: The amount of clinical and demographic metadata varied by source and participant and was provided uncurated.

The CDR3 runs 13 amino acids, cysteine and phenylalanine included. Left in the record is the CDR3 DNA by itself, 39 bases read in frame from the first base. CDR1 MNHEY and CDR2 SMNVEV were looked up in the germline V gene (reference sequence). V and J are truncated by 5 bases and 8 bases respectively, leaving an intervening sequence of 15 bases. Participants in the prospective study were aged roughly 18 to 89 years, lived in 24 United States geographic areas, and enrolled through a virtual design. To assign participants to cohorts, the prospective study relied on clinical history that participants themselves reported in a screening survey and a study questionnaire. Exposed participants were defined as having been in contact with someone with a PCR-confirmed or clinician-diagnosed COVID-19 case within 2 weeks of study entry. Each participant in the prospective study had whole blood, serum and a nasopharyngeal or oropharyngeal swab collected by mobile phlebotomists. Over a 2-month period, participants in the prospective study had the option of providing additional blood draws and questionnaires. Blood samples from the prospective study were shipped frozen or at room temperature prior to DNA extraction.

TCRbeta CDR3 regions were amplified from genomic DNA using the immunoSEQ Assay, a bias-controlled multiplex PCR. Under the source paper's analysis protocol: The number of nucleated cells in each sample was estimated by amplification of reference gene primers within the assay. To quantify the absolute abundance of each unique TCRbeta CDR3 rearrangement, sequence reads were collapsed and filtered. For each sample, productive Simpson clonality was calculated as the square root of Simpson's diversity index over productive rearrangements. Sourced from immuneACCESS, this table was stored by TCRdb with only in-frame sequences that have V and J called. A share of the clones is absent; for the studies checked, an unresolved V gene accounts for under half, and the remainder has no known explanation. That table gives V, J and clone size, and the DNA gave D and trimming. Across this sample there are under 200,000 clones, with about 83% seen only once. Clones ranked in the top ten supply under 4% of the sample.

Comment on this clone: Its recognized antigen is unknown. Per-base quality was not reported, and no clone a single base away is much larger than it. This specimen includes other DNA sequences encoding the same CDR3.

This TCR derives from a woman in her 30s who had been exposed to COVID-19. This receptor chain uses TRBV27 and TRBJ1-2; D gene: possibly TRBD1, on 6 matching bases. The material sequenced was PBMCs or T cells enriched from blood (not recorded which). This receptor carries the CDR3 CASSLGQGNGYTF. The DNA sequence is as follows: TGTGCCAGCAGTCTCGGTCAGGGGAACGGCTACACCTTC.